These T cell receptor beta chains were read from a single sample in a study of blood T cell repertoires in COVID-19. Profiling relied on immunoSEQ multiplex PCR, and the TCRdb table lists in-frame clones only, not all of them. The sample contains 200,000 to 300,000 clones, approximately 88% of which appear only once. Sequencing used PBMCs or T cells enriched from blood (not recorded which). These receptors were collected from a woman aged 40 to 49 who had been exposed to COVID-19. The CDR3 runs from the conserved cysteine through the conserved F or W. Fields, in order: clone size, D gene, V gene, J gene, CDR3 protein, CDR3 DNA. D genes are given only for firm matches. Clone size is given for some rows only: seen once, a few or many times, or a class if the clone is expanded.

clone_size: .
d_call: .
v_call: TRBV28
j_call: TRBJ1-6
cdr3_aa: CASSFEGGSYNSPLHF
cdr3_nt: TGTGCCAGCAGTTTCGAAGGGGGCTCCTATAATTCACCCCTCCACTTT

clone_size: .
d_call: .
v_call: TRBV4-3
j_call: TRBJ1-5
cdr3_aa: CASSQDLRNQPQHF
cdr3_nt: TGCGCCAGCAGCCAAGATCTCCGGAATCAGCCCCAGCATTTT

clone_size: once
d_call: .
v_call: TRBV5-1
j_call: TRBJ1-1
cdr3_aa: CASSLSGPSNTEAFF
cdr3_nt: TGCGCCAGCAGCTTGTCTGGGCCGTCGAACACTGAAGCTTTCTTT

clone_size: .
d_call: .
v_call: TRBV7-9
j_call: TRBJ2-2
cdr3_aa: CASSLGLGSNTGELFF
cdr3_nt: TGTGCCAGCAGCTTAGGTCTCGGGTCGAACACCGGGGAGCTGTTTTTT

clone_size: .
d_call: .
v_call: TRBV4-1
j_call: TRBJ1-1
cdr3_aa: CASSPQENTEAFF
cdr3_nt: TGCGCCAGCAGCCCGCAGGAGAACACTGAAGCTTTCTTT

clone_size: .
d_call: TRBD1
v_call: TRBV5-4
j_call: TRBJ1-3
cdr3_aa: CASSLGTGENTIYF
cdr3_nt: TGTGCCAGCAGCTTGGGGACAGGGGAAAACACCATATATTTT

clone_size: .
d_call: TRBD2
v_call: TRBV7-9
j_call: TRBJ2-5
cdr3_aa: CASSLLLGLAGIQETQYF
cdr3_nt: TGTGCCAGCAGCTTACTCCTTGGACTAGCGGGGATTCAAGAGACCCAGTACTTC

clone_size: .
d_call: TRBD1
v_call: TRBV10-3
j_call: TRBJ1-2
cdr3_aa: CAISEEVSGQFWRGYGYTF
cdr3_nt: TGTGCCATCAGTGAAGAAGTATCGGGACAGTTCTGGCGGGGCTATGGCTACACCTTC

clone_size: many
d_call: TRBD1
v_call: TRBV13
j_call: TRBJ2-1
cdr3_aa: CASSLGQGEGNEQFF
cdr3_nt: TGTGCCAGCAGTTTAGGACAGGGTGAGGGCAATGAGCAGTTCTTC

clone_size: .
d_call: TRBD1
v_call: TRBV19
j_call: TRBJ1-1
cdr3_aa: CASKRTGGTEAFF
cdr3_nt: TGTGCCAGTAAGAGGACAGGGGGTACTGAAGCTTTCTTT

clone_size: .
d_call: TRBD2
v_call: TRBV29-1
j_call: TRBJ2-2
cdr3_aa: CSAQGLAGNTGELFF
cdr3_nt: TGCAGCGCCCAAGGACTAGCGGGAAACACCGGGGAGCTGTTTTTT

clone_size: .
d_call: .
v_call: TRBV7-2
j_call: TRBJ1-4
cdr3_aa: CASSVMAGANEKLFF
cdr3_nt: TGTGCCAGCAGTGTCATGGCAGGCGCTAATGAAAAACTGTTTTTT

clone_size: .
d_call: .
v_call: TRBV2
j_call: TRBJ2-1
cdr3_aa: CASSLNPEDMSSYNEQFF
cdr3_nt: TGTGCCAGCAGTCTAAACCCTGAGGACATGAGCTCCTACAATGAGCAGTTCTTC

clone_size: few
d_call: .
v_call: TRBV19
j_call: TRBJ1-2
cdr3_aa: CASSIISNLNYGYTF
cdr3_nt: TGTGCCAGTAGTATAATCTCTAACCTTAACTATGGCTACACCTTC

clone_size: few
d_call: TRBD1
v_call: TRBV2
j_call: TRBJ2-7
cdr3_aa: CASSDLGQGSYEQYF
cdr3_nt: TGTGCCAGCAGTGACTTGGGACAGGGGTCCTACGAGCAGTACTTC

clone_size: few
d_call: .
v_call: TRBV24-1
j_call: TRBJ2-1
cdr3_aa: CATSDYTGYNEQFF
cdr3_nt: TGTGCCACCAGTGATTATACAGGGTACAATGAGCAGTTCTTC

clone_size: .
d_call: TRBD2
v_call: TRBV18
j_call: TRBJ2-3
cdr3_aa: CASSPQGAGDTDTQYF
cdr3_nt: TGTGCCAGCTCACCACAAGGGGCGGGGGACACAGATACGCAGTATTTT

clone_size: .
d_call: TRBD2
v_call: TRBV5-1
j_call: TRBJ2-3
cdr3_aa: CASSPARGGGDTQYF
cdr3_nt: TGCGCCAGCAGCCCTGCGCGGGGGGGAGGAGATACGCAGTATTTT

clone_size: .
d_call: .
v_call: TRBV9
j_call: TRBJ1-3
cdr3_aa: CASSVGGGNTIYF
cdr3_nt: TGTGCCAGCAGCGTGGGGGGTGGAAACACCATATATTTT

clone_size: .
d_call: TRBD1
v_call: TRBV19
j_call: TRBJ1-2
cdr3_aa: CASSRRTGGNGYTF
cdr3_nt: TGTGCCAGTAGTAGGCGGACAGGGGGTAATGGCTACACCTTC

clone_size: .
d_call: .
v_call: TRBV19
j_call: TRBJ1-2
cdr3_aa: CASSLPRQANYGYTF
cdr3_nt: TGTGCCAGTAGCTTACCCCGACAGGCTAACTATGGCTACACCTTC

clone_size: .
d_call: .
v_call: TRBV19
j_call: TRBJ1-2
cdr3_aa: CASRSTGSNYGYTF
cdr3_nt: TGTGCCAGTAGGAGTACAGGGAGTAACTATGGCTACACCTTC

clone_size: .
d_call: .
v_call: TRBV18
j_call: TRBJ1-6
cdr3_aa: CASSLRTDDNSPLHF
cdr3_nt: TGTGCCAGCTCACTCCGGACAGATGATAATTCACCCCTCCACTTT

clone_size: once
d_call: .
v_call: TRBV6-2/TRBV6-3
j_call: TRBJ2-5
cdr3_aa: CASSYNTGGQKRNQETQYF
cdr3_nt: TGTGCCAGCAGTTATAATACCGGGGGACAGAAGAGGAACCAAGAGACCCAGTACTTC

clone_size: few
d_call: .
v_call: TRBV27
j_call: TRBJ2-7
cdr3_aa: CASSPQLTGSSYEQYF
cdr3_nt: TGTGCCAGCAGTCCACAACTCACAGGTAGCTCCTACGAGCAGTACTTC

clone_size: .
d_call: .
v_call: TRBV28
j_call: TRBJ1-5
cdr3_aa: CATRKASNQPQHF
cdr3_nt: TGTGCCACGCGAAAAGCTAGCAATCAGCCCCAGCATTTT

clone_size: .
d_call: TRBD1
v_call: TRBV6-5
j_call: TRBJ1-6
cdr3_aa: CASSSKGAKNSPLHF
cdr3_nt: TGTGCCAGCAGTTCTAAGGGGGCTAAAAATTCACCCCTCCACTTT

clone_size: once
d_call: TRBD1
v_call: TRBV4-2
j_call: TRBJ1-2
cdr3_aa: CASSQPDRDKGYGYTF
cdr3_nt: TGTGCCAGCAGCCAACCAGACAGGGACAAGGGCTATGGCTACACCTTC

clone_size: .
d_call: .
v_call: TRBV6-5
j_call: TRBJ1-4
cdr3_aa: CASLMDNLNEKLFF
cdr3_nt: TGTGCCAGCTTGATGGACAACCTTAATGAAAAACTGTTTTTT

clone_size: .
d_call: TRBD1
v_call: TRBV10-3
j_call: TRBJ1-1
cdr3_aa: CAINTGVIGEAFF
cdr3_nt: TGTGCCATCAATACAGGGGTGATAGGTGAAGCTTTCTTT

clone_size: .
d_call: .
v_call: TRBV13
j_call: TRBJ1-6
cdr3_aa: CASSSENSPLHF
cdr3_nt: TGTGCCAGCAGCTCCGAGAATTCACCCCTCCACTTT

clone_size: once
d_call: TRBD1
v_call: TRBV12-3/TRBV12-4
j_call: TRBJ1-5
cdr3_aa: CASSLSGGQPQHF
cdr3_nt: TGTGCCAGCAGTTTATCAGGGGGACAGCCCCAGCATTTT

clone_size: .
d_call: .
v_call: TRBV2
j_call: TRBJ2-1
cdr3_aa: CASSEGRAPLNEQFF
cdr3_nt: TGTGCCAGCAGTGAAGGCAGGGCACCCCTCAATGAGCAGTTCTTC

clone_size: .
d_call: TRBD1
v_call: TRBV27
j_call: TRBJ1-1
cdr3_aa: CASSIQGETTEAFF
cdr3_nt: TGTGCCAGCAGTATTCAGGGGGAAACCACTGAAGCTTTCTTT

clone_size: .
d_call: .
v_call: TRBV9
j_call: TRBJ1-6
cdr3_aa: CASSQGTGSPLHF
cdr3_nt: TGTGCCAGCAGTCAGGGCACAGGGTCACCCCTCCACTTT

clone_size: .
d_call: .
v_call: TRBV6-5
j_call: TRBJ1-4
cdr3_aa: CASSMSGGKLFF
cdr3_nt: TGTGCCAGCAGTATGTCCGGGGGAAAACTGTTTTTT

clone_size: .
d_call: .
v_call: TRBV14
j_call: TRBJ1-3
cdr3_aa: CASSQIRQDLESGNTIYF
cdr3_nt: TGTGCCAGCAGCCAAATCCGACAGGACCTGGAATCTGGAAACACCATATATTTT

clone_size: .
d_call: .
v_call: TRBV5-5
j_call: TRBJ2-5
cdr3_aa: CASSEGTSQETQYF
cdr3_nt: TGTGCCAGCAGCGAAGGGACATCACAAGAGACCCAGTACTTC

clone_size: .
d_call: .
v_call: TRBV11-3
j_call: TRBJ1-4
cdr3_aa: CASSLVSEKLFF
cdr3_nt: TGTGCCAGCAGCTTAGTCAGTGAAAAACTGTTTTTT

clone_size: .
d_call: .
v_call: TRBV6-2/TRBV6-3
j_call: TRBJ2-7
cdr3_aa: CASSYLAEQYF
cdr3_nt: TGTGCCAGCAGTTACCTGGCCGAGCAGTACTTC

clone_size: .
d_call: .
v_call: TRBV6-2/TRBV6-3
j_call: TRBJ1-2
cdr3_aa: CASSTMPGRGYTF
cdr3_nt: TGTGCCAGCAGTACGATGCCAGGCCGCGGCTACACCTTC

clone_size: .
d_call: .
v_call: TRBV27
j_call: TRBJ1-3
cdr3_aa: CASSLVASSGNTIYF
cdr3_nt: TGTGCCAGCAGTTTGGTAGCGAGCTCTGGAAACACCATATATTTT

clone_size: .
d_call: TRBD1
v_call: TRBV7-2
j_call: TRBJ1-6
cdr3_aa: CASSLEDRGLPSPLHF
cdr3_nt: TGTGCCAGCAGCTTAGAAGACAGGGGGTTGCCATCACCCCTCCACTTT

clone_size: .
d_call: .
v_call: TRBV6-2/TRBV6-3
j_call: TRBJ1-5
cdr3_aa: CASSSQDRVQPQHF
cdr3_nt: TGTGCCAGCAGTTCCCAGGATCGAGTTCAGCCCCAGCATTTT

clone_size: .
d_call: TRBD1
v_call: TRBV2
j_call: TRBJ2-4
cdr3_aa: CASSRGTGGRRGNIQYF
cdr3_nt: TGTGCCAGCAGTCGGGGGACAGGGGGACGCCGGGGAAACATTCAGTACTTC

clone_size: few
d_call: .
v_call: TRBV5-1
j_call: TRBJ1-6
cdr3_aa: CASSLQGSVVAGAPQSYNSPLHF
cdr3_nt: TGCGCCAGCAGCTTACAGGGCAGTGTCGTCGCGGGGGCCCCCCAGTCCTATAATTCACCCCTCCACTTT

clone_size: .
d_call: TRBD2
v_call: TRBV7-6
j_call: TRBJ2-1
cdr3_aa: CASSPLLAGAYNEQFF
cdr3_nt: TGTGCCAGCAGCCCCCTGCTAGCGGGAGCCTACAATGAGCAGTTCTTC

clone_size: .
d_call: TRBD1
v_call: TRBV28
j_call: TRBJ1-5
cdr3_aa: CASSLMDRGRNQPQHF
cdr3_nt: TGTGCCAGCAGTCTCATGGACAGGGGGCGTAATCAGCCCCAGCATTTT

clone_size: .
d_call: TRBD1
v_call: TRBV6-5
j_call: TRBJ1-1
cdr3_aa: CASIPRTGGSTEAFF
cdr3_nt: TGTGCCAGCATCCCCCGGACAGGGGGTTCCACTGAAGCTTTCTTT

clone_size: once
d_call: .
v_call: TRBV9
j_call: TRBJ1-6
cdr3_aa: CASSVALQNSPLHF
cdr3_nt: TGTGCCAGCAGCGTAGCTTTACAGAATTCACCCCTCCACTTT

clone_size: .
d_call: TRBD1
v_call: TRBV6-2/TRBV6-3
j_call: TRBJ2-7
cdr3_aa: CASSGDRVAYEQYF
cdr3_nt: TGTGCCAGCAGTGGGGACAGGGTGGCCTACGAGCAGTACTTC

clone_size: .
d_call: .
v_call: TRBV2
j_call: TRBJ1-4
cdr3_aa: CASSDKTGLNEKLFF
cdr3_nt: TGTGCCAGCAGTGATAAGACAGGCCTTAATGAAAAACTGTTTTTT

clone_size: .
d_call: .
v_call: TRBV6-5
j_call: TRBJ2-2
cdr3_aa: CASRDQGNTGELFF
cdr3_nt: TGTGCCAGCAGGGACCAGGGAAACACCGGGGAGCTGTTTTTT

clone_size: .
d_call: .
v_call: TRBV6-5
j_call: TRBJ1-1
cdr3_aa: CASSYSDGRREAFF
cdr3_nt: TGTGCCAGCAGTTACTCCGACGGCAGGCGTGAAGCTTTCTTT

clone_size: .
d_call: TRBD1
v_call: TRBV6-4
j_call: TRBJ1-2
cdr3_aa: CAIPPGTDNYGYTF
cdr3_nt: TGTGCCATCCCGCCCGGGACAGACAACTATGGCTACACCTTC

clone_size: few
d_call: .
v_call: TRBV28
j_call: TRBJ1-1
cdr3_aa: CASSLAQVRAEAFF
cdr3_nt: TGTGCCAGCAGTTTAGCACAGGTTAGAGCTGAAGCTTTCTTT